This T cell receptor (beta chain) was retrieved from a study of blood T cells in healthy people across ages. PCR was performed a second time for about 7 to 11 cycles using a sample-barcoded 5' primer and a J-beta primer mix. TCRdb ran MiXCR on the 5' RACE reads and lists one entry per CDR3 protein. The sample has 1.5 million to 2 million distinct CDR3 sequences; about 32% are singletons. Study outcomes and limitations: Naive CD4+ cell counts and diversity both ran higher in long-lived than in aged donors.

This CDR3 has 18 amino acids. The germline V gene encodes CDR1 MNHEY and CDR2 SMNVEV (reference sequence). V gave up 3 bases and J gave up 0 bases; unmatched junction bases: 10. Whenever a sample was processed, at least 7 million PBMCs were isolated. As for this clonotype: The target antigen is unknown.

The sequence was collected from a woman aged 30 to 39 in good health. The chain has TRBV27 and TRBJ2-7; 11 bases fit TRBD2. The sequencing sample was made of blood. This CDR3 is CASSFLAGGPPSSYEQYF. CDR3 nucleotides: TGTGCCAGCAGTTTTTTAGCGGGAGGGCCCCCCAGCTCCTACGAGCAGTACTTC.